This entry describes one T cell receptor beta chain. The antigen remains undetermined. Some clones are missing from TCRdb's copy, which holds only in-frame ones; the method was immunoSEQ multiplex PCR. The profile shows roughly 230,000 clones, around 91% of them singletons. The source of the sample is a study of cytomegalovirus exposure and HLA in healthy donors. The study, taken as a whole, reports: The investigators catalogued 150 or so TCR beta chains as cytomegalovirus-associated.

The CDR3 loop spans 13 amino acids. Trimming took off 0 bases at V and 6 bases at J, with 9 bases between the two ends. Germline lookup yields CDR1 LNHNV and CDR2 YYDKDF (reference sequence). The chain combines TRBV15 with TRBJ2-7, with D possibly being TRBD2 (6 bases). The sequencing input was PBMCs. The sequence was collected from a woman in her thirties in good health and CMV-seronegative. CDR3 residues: CATSRDLGGEQYF. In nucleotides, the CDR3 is TGTGCCACCAGCAGAGATCTGGGGGGCGAGCAGTACTTC.